A single T cell receptor beta chain is shown here with its context. The antigen is unknown. The data were taken from a study of OX40 agonist ivuxolimab in advanced cancers. Background on the study: Ivuxolimab, an agonist antibody against OX40 (CD134), was given to patients. The study's findings and limits: By week 6 at 0.1 to 3.0 mg/kg, blood CD4+ and CD8+ T cells had expanded clonally.

CDR3 length: 14 residues. V was pared by 3 bases and J by 6 bases, with 8 bases of the junction left unmatched. Germline-derived CDR1 and CDR2 are GTSNPN and SVGIG (reference sequence). Profiled with immunoSEQ multiplex PCR; TCRdb holds only in-frame clones, not every one. The sample records approximately 56,000 clones, 80% to 90% being singletons. Blood specimens came from baseline, cycle 4 day 1, and cycle 7 day 1. The source was CD4+ or CD8+ T cells sorted from blood, collected in a trial of the OX40 agonist ivuxolimab. The receptor was derived from an adult with an advanced solid tumor such as melanoma, head and neck, liver or kidney cancer. The chain is built from TRBV30 and TRBJ1-5, with 7 bases that match TRBD1. The CDR3 DNA reads TGTGCCTGGAGACCTCAGGGGGGGAGTCAGCCCCAGCATTTT. As protein: CAWRPQGGSQPQHF.